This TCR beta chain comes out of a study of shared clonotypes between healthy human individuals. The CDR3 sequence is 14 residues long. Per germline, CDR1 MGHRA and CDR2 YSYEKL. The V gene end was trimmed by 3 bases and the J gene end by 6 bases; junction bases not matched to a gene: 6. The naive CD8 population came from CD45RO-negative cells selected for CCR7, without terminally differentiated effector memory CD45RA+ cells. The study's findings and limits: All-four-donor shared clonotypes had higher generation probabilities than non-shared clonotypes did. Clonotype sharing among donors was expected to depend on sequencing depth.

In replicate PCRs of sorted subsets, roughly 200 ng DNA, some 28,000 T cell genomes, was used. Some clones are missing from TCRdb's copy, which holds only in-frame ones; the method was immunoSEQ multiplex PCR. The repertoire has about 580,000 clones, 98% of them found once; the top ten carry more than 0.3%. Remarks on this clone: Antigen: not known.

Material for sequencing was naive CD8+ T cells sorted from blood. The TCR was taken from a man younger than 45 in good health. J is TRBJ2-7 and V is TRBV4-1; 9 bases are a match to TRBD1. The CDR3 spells CASSQSGTGPEQYF. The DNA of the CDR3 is TGCGCCAGCAGCCAGTCCGGGACAGGGCCCGAGCAGTACTTC.